The clone carrying this T cell receptor (beta chain) showed up just a few times. This sample was taken from a study of beta chain features in type 1 diabetes. The whole isolated RNA underwent reverse transcription, so sequencing captured expressed TCRB transcripts. Repertoires were generated with immunoSEQ multiplex PCR, while TCRdb's copy carries only in-frame clones and drops some. Of 450,000 to 550,000 clones in the sample, approximately 30% are singletons; the top ten hold around 0.065%. CDR1 and CDR2 (germline): MNHEY, SMNVEV (reference sequence). This CDR3 region has 15 residues. Trimming left V 5 bases short and J 2 bases short, with 12 bases between.

Sequenced sample: naive CD4+ T cells from blood. This TCR was sampled from a man aged 18 to 35 in good health. V gene TRBV27 combines with J gene TRBJ1-4; no clear D. CDR3 protein: CASSDRRGTNEKLFF. In DNA form, the CDR3 reads TGTGCCAGCAGTGACCGACGAGGGACTAATGAAAAACTGTTTTTT.